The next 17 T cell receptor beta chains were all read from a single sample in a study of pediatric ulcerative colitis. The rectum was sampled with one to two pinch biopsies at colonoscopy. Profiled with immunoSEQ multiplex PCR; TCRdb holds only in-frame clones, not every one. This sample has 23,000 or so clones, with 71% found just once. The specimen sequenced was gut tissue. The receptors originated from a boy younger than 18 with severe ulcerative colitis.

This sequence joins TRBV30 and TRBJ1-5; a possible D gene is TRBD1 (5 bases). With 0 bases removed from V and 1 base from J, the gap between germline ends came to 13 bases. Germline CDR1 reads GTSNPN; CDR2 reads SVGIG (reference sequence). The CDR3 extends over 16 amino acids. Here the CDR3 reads CAWSVRGHGSNQPQHF. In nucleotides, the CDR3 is TGTGCCTGGAGTGTAAGGGGCCATGGGAGCAATCAGCCCCAGCATTTT.

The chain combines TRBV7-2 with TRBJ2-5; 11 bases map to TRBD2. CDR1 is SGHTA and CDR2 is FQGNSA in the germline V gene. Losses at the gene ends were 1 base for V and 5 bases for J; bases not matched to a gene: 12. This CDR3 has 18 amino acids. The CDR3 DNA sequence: TGTGCCAGCAGCTTAGTTCCGAACCCTAGCGGGGGGTGGGAGACCCAGTACTTC. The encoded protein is CASSLVPNPSGGWETQYF.

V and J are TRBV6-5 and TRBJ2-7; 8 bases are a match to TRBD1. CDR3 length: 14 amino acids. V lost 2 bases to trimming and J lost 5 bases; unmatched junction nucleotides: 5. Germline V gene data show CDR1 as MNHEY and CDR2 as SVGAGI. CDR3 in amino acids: CASSYLTGVDEQYF. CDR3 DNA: TGTGCCAGCAGTTACCTGACAGGGGTCGACGAGCAGTACTTC.

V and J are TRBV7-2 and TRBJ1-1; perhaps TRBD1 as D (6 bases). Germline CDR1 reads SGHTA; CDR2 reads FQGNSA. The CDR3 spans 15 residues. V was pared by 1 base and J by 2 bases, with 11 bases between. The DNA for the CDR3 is TGTGCCAGCAGCTTAGTCCGGACAGCCAACACTGAAGCTTTCTTT. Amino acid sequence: CASSLVRTANTEAFF.

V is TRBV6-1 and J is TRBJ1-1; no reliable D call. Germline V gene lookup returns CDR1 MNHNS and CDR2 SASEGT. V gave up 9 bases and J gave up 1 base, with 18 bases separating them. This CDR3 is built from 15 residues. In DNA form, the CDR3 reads TGTGCCAGTGGGAGAATCGAACGTGGGAACACTGAAGCTTTCTTT. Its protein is CASGRIERGNTEAFF.

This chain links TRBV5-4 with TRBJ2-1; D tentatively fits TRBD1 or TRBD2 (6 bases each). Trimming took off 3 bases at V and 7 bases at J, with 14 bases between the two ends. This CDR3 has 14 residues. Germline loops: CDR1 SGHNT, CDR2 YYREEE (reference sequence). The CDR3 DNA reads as TGTGCCAGCAGCTGGTGGGGGGCCGGGAATGAGCAGTTCTTC. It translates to CASSWWGAGNEQFF.

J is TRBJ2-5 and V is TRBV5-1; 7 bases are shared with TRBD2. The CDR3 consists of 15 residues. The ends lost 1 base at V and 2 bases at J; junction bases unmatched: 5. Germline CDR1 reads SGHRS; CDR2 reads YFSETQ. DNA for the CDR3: TGCGCCAGCAGCTTGTCCGGACTAGTTCAAGAGACCCAGTACTTC. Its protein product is CASSLSGLVQETQYF.

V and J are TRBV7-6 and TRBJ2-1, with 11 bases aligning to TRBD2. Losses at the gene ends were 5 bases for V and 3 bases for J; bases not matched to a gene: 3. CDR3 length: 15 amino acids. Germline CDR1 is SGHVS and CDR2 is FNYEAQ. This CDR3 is CASSLTSGGYNEQFF. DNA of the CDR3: TGTGCCAGCAGCCTTACTAGCGGGGGCTACAATGAGCAGTTCTTC.

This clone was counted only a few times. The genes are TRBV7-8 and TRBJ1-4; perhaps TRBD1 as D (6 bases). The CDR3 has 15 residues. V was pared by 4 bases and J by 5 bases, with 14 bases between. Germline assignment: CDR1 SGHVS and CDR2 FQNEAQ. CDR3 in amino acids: CASSYNGQRNEKLFF. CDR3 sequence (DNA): TGTGCCAGCAGCTATAACGGACAGAGAAATGAAAAACTGTTTTTT.

CDR3 bases: TGTGCCAGCAGTACAGGGGTTGGCTATGGCTACACCTTC. Translating it yields CASSTGVGYGYTF. This chain links TRBV2 with TRBJ1-2; 7 bases are shared with TRBD1. This CDR3 contains 13 residues. CDR1 SNHLY and CDR2 FYNNEI come from the germline V gene. With 5 bases clipped from V and 4 bases from J, the junction kept 4 bases outside the gene matches.

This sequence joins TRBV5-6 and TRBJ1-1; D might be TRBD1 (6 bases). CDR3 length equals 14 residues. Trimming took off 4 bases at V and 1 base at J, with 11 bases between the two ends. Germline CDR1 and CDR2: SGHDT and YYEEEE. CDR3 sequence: CASSRPDRNTEAFF. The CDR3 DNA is TGTGCCAGCAGCCGACCGGACAGGAACACTGAAGCTTTCTTT.

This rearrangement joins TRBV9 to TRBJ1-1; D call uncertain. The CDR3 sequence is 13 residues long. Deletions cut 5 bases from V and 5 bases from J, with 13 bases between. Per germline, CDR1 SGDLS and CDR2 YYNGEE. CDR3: CASRPSSGTEAFF. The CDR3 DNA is TGTGCCAGCAGGCCTTCTTCGGGGACTGAAGCTTTCTTT. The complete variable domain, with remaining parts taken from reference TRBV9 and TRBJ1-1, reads DSGVTQTPKHLITATGQRVTLRCSPRSGDLSVYWYQQSLDQGLQFLIQYYNGEERAKGNILERFSAQQFPDLHSELNLSSLELGDSALYFCASRPSSGTEAFFGQGTRLTVV.

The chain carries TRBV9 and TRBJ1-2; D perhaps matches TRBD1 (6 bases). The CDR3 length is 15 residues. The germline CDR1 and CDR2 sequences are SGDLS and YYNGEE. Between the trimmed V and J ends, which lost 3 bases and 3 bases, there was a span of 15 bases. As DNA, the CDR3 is TGTGCCAGCAGCGCCCAGGTGGGGGGGCACTATGGCTACACCTTC. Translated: CASSAQVGGHYGYTF.

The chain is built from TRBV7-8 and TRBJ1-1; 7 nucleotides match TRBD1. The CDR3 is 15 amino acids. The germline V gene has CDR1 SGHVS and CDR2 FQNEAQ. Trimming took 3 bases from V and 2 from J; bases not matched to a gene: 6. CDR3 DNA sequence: TGTGCCAGCAGCTTCCGGGACAGAGTTAACACTGAAGCTTTCTTT. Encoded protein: CASSFRDRVNTEAFF.

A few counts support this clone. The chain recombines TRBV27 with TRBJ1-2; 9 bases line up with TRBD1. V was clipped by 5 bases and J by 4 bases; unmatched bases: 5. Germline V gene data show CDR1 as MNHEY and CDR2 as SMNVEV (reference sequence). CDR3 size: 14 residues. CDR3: CASSRDRDLYGYTF. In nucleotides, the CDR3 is TGTGCCAGCAGTCGGGACAGGGACCTCTATGGCTACACCTTC.

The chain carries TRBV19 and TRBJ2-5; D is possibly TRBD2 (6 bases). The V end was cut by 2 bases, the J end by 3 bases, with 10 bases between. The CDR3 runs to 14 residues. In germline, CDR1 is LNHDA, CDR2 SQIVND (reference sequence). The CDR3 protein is CASSIQGLKETQYF. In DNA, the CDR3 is TGTGCCAGTAGTATACAAGGACTAAAAGAGACCCAGTACTTC. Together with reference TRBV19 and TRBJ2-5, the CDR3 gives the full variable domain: DGGITQSPKYLFRKEGQNVTLSCEQNLNHDAMYWYRQDPGQGLRLIYYSQIVNDFQKGDIAEGYSVSREKKESFPLTVTSAQKNPTAFYLCASSIQGLKETQYFGPGTRLLVL.

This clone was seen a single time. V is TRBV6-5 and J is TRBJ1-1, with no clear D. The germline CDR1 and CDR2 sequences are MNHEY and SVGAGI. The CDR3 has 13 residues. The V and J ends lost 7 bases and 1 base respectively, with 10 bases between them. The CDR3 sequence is CASTRSGNTEAFF. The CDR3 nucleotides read TGTGCCAGCACCCGGAGCGGGAACACTGAAGCTTTCTTT.